The rows below give T cell receptor beta chains drawn from one sample of a study of blood T cell repertoires in COVID-19. Some clones are missing from TCRdb's copy, which holds only in-frame ones; the method was immunoSEQ multiplex PCR. The sample includes hundreds of thousands of clones, approximately 89% of them seen just once. The sequencing input was PBMCs or T cells enriched from blood (not recorded which). The source is a woman aged 40 to 50 who had recovered from COVID-19. Both conserved end residues are part of each CDR3. Each record gives: D gene, V gene, J gene, CDR3 length, CDR3 DNA, CDR3 protein. The D gene is left open where the match is weak.

>NA|TRBV7-2|TRBJ2-7|16
TGTGCCAGCAGCCCCCAGGGGATAGGAAGCTCCTACGAGCAGTACTTC
CASSPQGIGSSYEQYF
>NA|TRBV29-1|TRBJ1-1|16
TGCAGCGTTGAAGATGTGTTGCAGCGACCGAACACTGAAGCTTTCTTT
CSVEDVLQRPNTEAFF
>NA|TRBV4-1|TRBJ1-1|15
TGCGCCAGCAGCCAGGAGCGGTTAGTAGGCACTGAAGCTTTCTTT
CASSQERLVGTEAFF
>TRBD2|TRBV19|TRBJ2-1|16
TGTGCCAGTAGTCTAAGACTAGCGGGAGGCAACAATGAGCAGTTCTTC
CASSLRLAGGNNEQFF
>NA|TRBV30|TRBJ1-2|13
TGTGCCTGGTGGATGGGCCCTTTTAGTGGCTACACCTTC
CAWWMGPFSGYTF
>NA|TRBV5-3|TRBJ2-7|13
TGTGCCAGAAGCTACCTGACCAGGGACGAGCAGTACTTC
CARSYLTRDEQYF
>TRBD1|TRBV3-1/TRBV3-2|TRBJ1-1|13
TGTGCCAGCAGCCAAGGACAGGGAACTGAAGCTTTCTTT
CASSQGQGTEAFF
>NA|TRBV24-1|TRBJ2-3|15
TGTGCCACCAGCGGGACTTCTACGAGCACAGATACGCAGTATTTT
CATSGTSTSTDTQYF
>NA|TRBV29-1|TRBJ2-2|13
TGCAGCGTTGCCGGGAGAGGCACCGGGGAGCTGTTTTTT
CSVAGRGTGELFF
>TRBD2|TRBV5-1|TRBJ2-1|14
TGCGCCAGCAACCCCGGGACTAGCGGGAATGAGCAGTTCTTC
CASNPGTSGNEQFF
>NA|TRBV3-1/TRBV3-2|TRBJ2-1|13
TGTGCCAGCAGCCATGCGGACTACAATGAGCAGTTCTTC
CASSHADYNEQFF
>TRBD2|TRBV9|TRBJ2-7|16
TGTGCCAGCAGCGCGGACCCTAGCGGGGGGGCTTACGAGCAGTACTTC
CASSADPSGGAYEQYF
>TRBD1|TRBV27|TRBJ1-5|18
TGTGCCAGCAGCCGGGGACAGGGGGGCCTTTACAGCAATCAGCCCCAGCATTTT
CASSRGQGGLYSNQPQHF
>NA|TRBV7-2|TRBJ1-5|15
TGTGCCAGCAGCCCCGACTCGAGGGCGCGGCAGCCCCAGCATTTT
CASSPDSRARQPQHF
>NA|TRBV19|TRBJ1-2|14
TGTGCCAGTACCCCAGGGTATCAGCCGTATGGCTACACCTTC
CASTPGYQPYGYTF
>NA|TRBV14|TRBJ2-1|16
TGTGCCAGCAGCCACTTAGGGGGATACTCCTACAATGAGCAGTTCTTC
CASSHLGGYSYNEQFF
>TRBD1|TRBV4-3|TRBJ2-7|18
TGCGCCAGCAGCCATTACTCGCCCCAGGGGGCCCGACCCTACGAGCAGTACTTC
CASSHYSPQGARPYEQYF
>TRBD1|TRBV7-2|TRBJ2-5|15
TGTGCCAGCAGCTTAGGGACAGGGACAGGGGAGACCCAGTACTTC
CASSLGTGTGETQYF
>TRBD1|TRBV4-3|TRBJ1-4|17
TGCGCCAGCAGCCAGGTTGGACAGGGGGCGCGAGGAGAAAAACTGTTTTTT
CASSQVGQGARGEKLFF
>TRBD2|TRBV3-1/TRBV3-2|TRBJ2-5|15
TGTGCCAGCAGCCGTAGCGGGGGGGGCCAAGAGACCCAGTACTTC
CASSRSGGGQETQYF
>TRBD2|TRBV20-1|TRBJ2-1|14
TGCAGTGCTAGTTCAAGCGGGAGGAGCAATGAGCAGTTCTTC
CSASSSGRSNEQFF